The 23 T cell receptor beta chains reported below all come from one sample, sequenced in a study of OX40 agonist ivuxolimab in advanced cancers. Using immunoSEQ multiplex PCR, the repertoire was profiled, and TCRdb retains in-frame clones only, with some absent. The profile shows roughly 67,000 clones, roughly 80% of them singletons. Sequencing was performed on CD4+ or CD8+ T cells sorted from blood, taken in a trial of the OX40 agonist ivuxolimab. The receptors stem from an adult with an advanced solid tumor such as melanoma, head and neck, liver or kidney cancer.

This chain joins TRBV19 and TRBJ2-1, with 11 bases lining up with TRBD2. V lost 5 bases and J lost 8; bases outside the gene matches: 11. CDR1 is LNHDA, CDR2 SQIVND, per germline (reference sequence). CDR3 length equals 16 residues. This CDR3 is CASSGQGLADRDEQFF. Here the CDR3 DNA reads TGTGCCAGTAGTGGTCAGGGACTAGCGGACAGGGATGAGCAGTTCTTC.

The rearrangement links TRBV5-1 to TRBJ2-7; D might be TRBD1 (5 bases). V gave up 3 bases and J gave up 4 bases, with 11 bases separating them. Germline V gene lookup returns CDR1 SGHRS and CDR2 YFSETQ. The CDR3 extends over 13 amino acids. CDR3 nucleotide sequence: TGCGCCAGCAGCTCAGGGATTAGGTACGAGCAGTACTTC. Protein product: CASSSGIRYEQYF.

The chain recombines TRBV5-1 with TRBJ1-1; no clear D. The CDR3 contains 13 residues. Trimming took off 5 bases at V and 2 bases at J, with 10 bases between the two ends. Germline V gene data show CDR1 as SGHRS and CDR2 as YFSETQ. CDR3 region: CASRVGPNTEAFF. The CDR3, as DNA: TGCGCCAGCAGGGTCGGGCCTAACACTGAAGCTTTCTTT.

The V gene is TRBV2, the J gene TRBJ1-1; D gene uncertain. This CDR3 spans 13 amino acids. Deletions cut 5 bases from V and 0 bases from J, with 7 bases between. Germline CDR1 and CDR2: SNHLY and FYNNEI. CDR3 in amino acids: CASSLDMNTEAFF. For the CDR3, the DNA is TGTGCCAGCAGTCTCGACATGAACACTGAAGCTTTCTTT. The full variable domain, in which reference TRBV2 and TRBJ1-1 provide the parts outside the CDR3, is EPEVTQTPSHQVTQMGQEVILRCVPISNHLYFYWYRQILGQKVEFLVSFYNNEISEKSEIFDDQFSVERPDGSNFTLKIRSTKLEDSAMYFCASSLDMNTEAFFGQGTRLTVV.

This chain joins TRBV30 and TRBJ2-3; D not certain. The CDR3 extends over 12 amino acids. Germline-derived CDR1 and CDR2 are GTSNPN and SVGIG (reference sequence). V was trimmed by 0 bases and J by 0 bases, leaving 1 base between them. CDR3 residues: CAWSVSTDTQYF. The DNA for the CDR3 is TGTGCCTGGAGTGTCAGCACAGATACGCAGTATTTT.

This rearrangement joins TRBV19 to TRBJ2-1; 7 bases line up with TRBD2. The V gene's germline CDR1 is LNHDA and CDR2 SQIVND (reference sequence). CDR3 length: 16 residues. Trimming cost V 3 bases and J 4 bases; bases outside gene matches: 9. The CDR3 spells CASSMAAGAGYNEQFF. CDR3 bases: TGTGCCAGTAGTATGGCTGCGGGAGCCGGTTACAATGAGCAGTTCTTC.

This chain links TRBV27 with TRBJ2-3; the match to TRBD1 covers 9 bases. V shed 4 bases and J 7 bases; nucleotides not matched to a gene: 12. Germline CDR1 MNHEY, CDR2 SMNVEV (reference sequence). The length of the CDR3 is 16 residues. DNA of the CDR3: TGTGCCAGCAGTTCACACAAGACAGGGGGAATTAATACGCAGTATTTT. It translates to CASSSHKTGGINTQYF.

This sequence joins TRBV7-2 and TRBJ2-7, with 11 bases aligning to TRBD2. This CDR3 comprises 13 residues. Germline CDR1 reads SGHTA; CDR2 reads FQGNSA. Unmatched junction bases numbered 4, after V lost 8 bases and J lost 4 bases. Here the CDR3 DNA reads TGTGCCAGCGGGACTAGCGGAGCGTACGAGCAGTACTTC. Translation gives CASGTSGAYEQYF.

This chain joins TRBV4-2 and TRBJ1-3, with 7 positions matching TRBD1. After removal of 3 bases from V and 2 bases from J, the junction contained 1 base not matched to a gene. The CDR3 length is 14 residues. Germline V lookup: CDR1 LGHNA, CDR2 YNFKEQ. The CDR3 nucleotides read TGTGCCAGCAGCCAGACAGGGACTGGAAACACCATATATTTT. Amino acids: CASSQTGTGNTIYF.

Regarding this clone: The identical CDR3 is also encoded by other nucleotide sequences in the sample. V gene TRBV20-1 combines with J gene TRBJ2-5; 7 bases are a match to TRBD1. CDR3 length equals 11 residues. Germline assignment: CDR1 DFQATT and CDR2 SNEGSKA (reference sequence). With 4 bases clipped from V and 4 bases from J, the junction kept 0 bases outside the gene matches. The CDR3 DNA reads TGCAGTGCTAACAGGGGAGAGACCCAGTACTTC. Protein product: CSANRGETQYF.

The chain employs TRBV2 and TRBJ1-2; 8 bases fit TRBD1. The germline CDR1 and CDR2 sequences are SNHLY and FYNNEI. Germline trimming cut 4 bases from V and 2 bases from J; bases unmatched to any gene: 9. The length of the CDR3 is 16 residues. CDR3 DNA: TGTGCCAGCAGTGGCAGGGGGCAGGGGGGAAACTATGGCTACACCTTC. Translated: CASSGRGQGGNYGYTF. Complete variable domain (other parts from reference TRBV2 and TRBJ1-2): EPEVTQTPSHQVTQMGQEVILRCVPISNHLYFYWYRQILGQKVEFLVSFYNNEISEKSEIFDDQFSVERPDGSNFTLKIRSTKLEDSAMYFCASSGRGQGGNYGYTFGSGTRLTVV.

The rearrangement uses TRBV7-9 and TRBJ1-4; 7 positions agree with TRBD1. The CDR3 has 15 amino acids. In germline, CDR1 is SEHNR, CDR2 FQNEAQ (reference sequence). Unmatched junction bases numbered 7, after V lost 2 bases and J lost 7 bases. CDR3 region: CASSLSLTGSEKLFF. The CDR3 nucleotides are TGTGCCAGCAGCTTAAGCCTGACAGGGAGTGAAAAACTGTTTTTT.

The chain is built from TRBV28 and TRBJ2-3, with D possibly matching TRBD1 (6 bases). This CDR3 is 13 amino acids long. In germline, CDR1 is MDHEN, CDR2 SYDVKM. V shed 7 bases and J shed 2 bases, with 10 bases lying between them. The CDR3 is CASNQGPTDTQYF. DNA for the CDR3: TGTGCCAGCAATCAGGGGCCCACAGATACGCAGTATTTT.

The J gene is TRBJ1-1, the V gene TRBV18, with D hard to call. The ends were cut back, 4 bases at V and 3 bases at J, with 6 bases in the middle. The CDR3 length is 12 residues. Germline CDR1 KGHSH, CDR2 LQKENI. This CDR3 reads CASSLGDTEAFF. The CDR3 DNA reads TGTGCCAGCTCACTCGGTGACACTGAAGCTTTCTTT.

The chain employs TRBV30 and TRBJ2-7; D is possibly TRBD2 (6 bases). This CDR3 region has 11 residues. The ends were cut back, 5 bases at V and 7 bases at J, with 12 bases in the middle. Germline values: CDR1 GTSNPN, CDR2 SVGIG (reference sequence). The CDR3 protein is CAWARAGEQYF. CDR3 nucleotide sequence: TGTGCCTGGGCCAGAGCGGGTGAGCAGTACTTC.

The J gene is TRBJ1-2, the V gene TRBV29-1, with D unclear. This CDR3 has 11 residues. The V end lost 4 bases, the J end lost 5 bases, and 8 bases lay between the germline ends. Germline CDR1 reads SQVTM; CDR2 reads ANQGSEA. The CDR3 DNA reads TGCAGCGTTGGCCGCGGTTATGGCTACACCTTC. Translating gives CSVGRGYGYTF.

This clone is a singleton in its sample. V gene TRBV15 combines with J gene TRBJ2-5; 9 nucleotides align to TRBD2. Germline assignment: CDR1 LNHNV and CDR2 YYDKDF (reference sequence). This CDR3 spans 16 amino acids. V dropped 0 bases and J dropped 5; count of bases not matched to a gene: 7. CDR3 amino acids: CATSRDRTSAGETQYF. In DNA, the CDR3 is TGTGCCACCAGCAGAGACCGGACTAGCGCGGGGGAGACCCAGTACTTC. The full variable domain, with the rest looked up from reference TRBV15 and TRBJ2-5, is DAMVIQNPRYQVTQFGKPVTLSCSQTLNHNVMYWYQQKSSQAPKLLFHYYDKDFNNEADTPDNFQSRRPNTSFCFLDIRSPGLGDTAMYLCATSRDRTSAGETQYFGPGTRLLVL.

This chain uses TRBV4-2 with TRBJ1-5; no definite D call. Germline V gives CDR1 LGHNA, CDR2 YNFKEQ. Between the trimmed V and J ends, which lost 5 bases and 4 bases, there was a span of 9 bases. CDR3 length: 13 amino acids. The CDR3 coding sequence is TGTGCCAGCAGCTTGGGTAGAAATCAGCCCCAGCATTTT. Translated: CASSLGRNQPQHF.

As to this clone: The sample contains more than one DNA sequence encoding this CDR3. The chain joins TRBV4-2 to TRBJ2-1; D possibly corresponds to TRBD2 (5 bases). The V gene lost 0 bases and the J gene lost 4 bases, with 7 bases spanning the gap. The CDR3 is made up of 14 amino acids. From germline, CDR1 is LGHNA and CDR2 YNFKEQ. As DNA, the CDR3 is TGTGCCAGCAGCCAAGAAGGAGGTTACAATGAGCAGTTCTTC. It is translated as CASSQEGGYNEQFF.

This sequence joins TRBV7-6 and TRBJ1-3, with 7 positions matching TRBD1. Trimming removed 5 bases from V and 3 bases from J; junction bases left unmatched: 4. The germline CDR1 and CDR2 sequences are SGHVS and FNYEAQ. This CDR3 has 14 residues. CDR3 residues: CASSMTGFGNTIYF. The CDR3 DNA sequence: TGTGCCAGCAGCATGACAGGGTTTGGAAACACCATATATTTT.

J is TRBJ1-5 and V is TRBV19, with D tentatively TRBD1 (5 bases). CDR1 is LNHDA and CDR2 is SQIVND in the germline V gene (reference sequence). V lost 2 bases and J 5 bases, leaving 10 bases between the germline ends. The CDR3 loop spans 14 amino acids. The CDR3 loop reads CASSIWQGDQPQHF. The CDR3 DNA follows: TGTGCCAGTAGTATATGGCAGGGCGATCAGCCCCAGCATTTT. The full variable domain, with the rest looked up from reference TRBV19 and TRBJ1-5, is DGGITQSPKYLFRKEGQNVTLSCEQNLNHDAMYWYRQDPGQGLRLIYYSQIVNDFQKGDIAEGYSVSREKKESFPLTVTSAQKNPTAFYLCASSIWQGDQPQHFGDGTRLSIL.

The gene calls are TRBV28 and TRBJ2-7, with 11 bases identical to TRBD2. The V gene's germline CDR1 is MDHEN and CDR2 SYDVKM. Trimming took 1 base from V and 6 from J; bases not matched to a gene: 2. This CDR3 has 14 amino acids. DNA for the CDR3: TGTGCCAGCAGTTTATTGGGGACTAGCGGCGAGCAGTACTTC. Amino acids: CASSLLGTSGEQYF.

Points on this clone: The same CDR3 is also encoded by other DNA sequences in this sample. The chain combines TRBV4-2 with TRBJ2-1; D might be TRBD2 (5 bases). Germline V gene lookup returns CDR1 LGHNA and CDR2 YNFKEQ. The CDR3 consists of 15 residues. Trimming removed 1 base from V and 1 base from J, with 8 bases in between. The CDR3 coding sequence is TGTGCCAGCAGCCAAGTTGGCGGGTCCTACAATGAGCAGTTCTTC. Residues: CASSQVGGSYNEQFF.